The T cell receptor beta chain described here comes from a study of blood T cell repertoires in COVID-19. Study-wide context: T cells, B-cell-depleted T cells, or PBMCs provided the cDNA or gDNA that served as material.

The V segment lost 5 bases and the J segment 5 bases; nucleotides outside the gene matches: 22. Germline V gene lookup returns CDR1 MNHEY and CDR2 SMNVEV (reference sequence). CDR3 size: 20 residues. While infection was still active, Seattle patients were enrolled and then followed longitudinally. As handled by the study authors: Counts of nucleated cells, estimated from reference gene primer amplification, were obtained. Assay: immunoSEQ multiplex PCR; the TCRdb copy retains only in-frame clones and omits some. That table is the source of V, J and clone size, and D and trimming were worked out from the DNA. The sample includes about 150,000 clones, 85% to 90% of them seen just once.

This clonotype originated in a woman of 80 years or more with COVID-19, enrolled during active disease. V gene TRBV27 combines with J gene TRBJ2-5; 11 nucleotides agree with TRBD2. Material for sequencing was peripheral blood. The CDR3 sequence: CASSTNRDIGLAGGVETQYF. The DNA of the CDR3 is TGTGCCAGCAGTACTAACCGGGACATCGGACTAGCGGGTGGAGTTGAGACCCAGTACTTC.